Listed here is a single T cell receptor beta chain. This record comes from a study of blood T cell repertoires in COVID-19. Study processing details: Reference gene primers were amplified, and this amplification served to estimate nucleated cell counts. Data came from immunoSEQ multiplex PCR; TCRdb stores just in-frame clones and leaves some out. V, J and clone size reflect that table, while D and trimming were determined from the DNA. The table records some 190,000 clones, about 85% of them present only once. The CDR3 consists of 17 residues. Trimming shortened V by 2 bases and J by 6 bases, and 20 bases separated the two germline ends. Germline V gene lookup returns CDR1 MNHNS and CDR2 SASEGT.

J is TRBJ2-1 and V is TRBV6-1; the D gene is possibly TRBD2 (6 bases). The receptor was isolated from a woman in her thirties or forties in a cohort exposed to, infected with or recovered from COVID-19 (not recorded which). Sample: PBMCs or T cells enriched from blood (not recorded which). Here the CDR3 DNA reads TGTGCCAGCAGTGAAACGGCGGTAGCGGCCAGACCCAATGAGCAGTTCTTC. Protein product: CASSETAVAARPNEQFF.